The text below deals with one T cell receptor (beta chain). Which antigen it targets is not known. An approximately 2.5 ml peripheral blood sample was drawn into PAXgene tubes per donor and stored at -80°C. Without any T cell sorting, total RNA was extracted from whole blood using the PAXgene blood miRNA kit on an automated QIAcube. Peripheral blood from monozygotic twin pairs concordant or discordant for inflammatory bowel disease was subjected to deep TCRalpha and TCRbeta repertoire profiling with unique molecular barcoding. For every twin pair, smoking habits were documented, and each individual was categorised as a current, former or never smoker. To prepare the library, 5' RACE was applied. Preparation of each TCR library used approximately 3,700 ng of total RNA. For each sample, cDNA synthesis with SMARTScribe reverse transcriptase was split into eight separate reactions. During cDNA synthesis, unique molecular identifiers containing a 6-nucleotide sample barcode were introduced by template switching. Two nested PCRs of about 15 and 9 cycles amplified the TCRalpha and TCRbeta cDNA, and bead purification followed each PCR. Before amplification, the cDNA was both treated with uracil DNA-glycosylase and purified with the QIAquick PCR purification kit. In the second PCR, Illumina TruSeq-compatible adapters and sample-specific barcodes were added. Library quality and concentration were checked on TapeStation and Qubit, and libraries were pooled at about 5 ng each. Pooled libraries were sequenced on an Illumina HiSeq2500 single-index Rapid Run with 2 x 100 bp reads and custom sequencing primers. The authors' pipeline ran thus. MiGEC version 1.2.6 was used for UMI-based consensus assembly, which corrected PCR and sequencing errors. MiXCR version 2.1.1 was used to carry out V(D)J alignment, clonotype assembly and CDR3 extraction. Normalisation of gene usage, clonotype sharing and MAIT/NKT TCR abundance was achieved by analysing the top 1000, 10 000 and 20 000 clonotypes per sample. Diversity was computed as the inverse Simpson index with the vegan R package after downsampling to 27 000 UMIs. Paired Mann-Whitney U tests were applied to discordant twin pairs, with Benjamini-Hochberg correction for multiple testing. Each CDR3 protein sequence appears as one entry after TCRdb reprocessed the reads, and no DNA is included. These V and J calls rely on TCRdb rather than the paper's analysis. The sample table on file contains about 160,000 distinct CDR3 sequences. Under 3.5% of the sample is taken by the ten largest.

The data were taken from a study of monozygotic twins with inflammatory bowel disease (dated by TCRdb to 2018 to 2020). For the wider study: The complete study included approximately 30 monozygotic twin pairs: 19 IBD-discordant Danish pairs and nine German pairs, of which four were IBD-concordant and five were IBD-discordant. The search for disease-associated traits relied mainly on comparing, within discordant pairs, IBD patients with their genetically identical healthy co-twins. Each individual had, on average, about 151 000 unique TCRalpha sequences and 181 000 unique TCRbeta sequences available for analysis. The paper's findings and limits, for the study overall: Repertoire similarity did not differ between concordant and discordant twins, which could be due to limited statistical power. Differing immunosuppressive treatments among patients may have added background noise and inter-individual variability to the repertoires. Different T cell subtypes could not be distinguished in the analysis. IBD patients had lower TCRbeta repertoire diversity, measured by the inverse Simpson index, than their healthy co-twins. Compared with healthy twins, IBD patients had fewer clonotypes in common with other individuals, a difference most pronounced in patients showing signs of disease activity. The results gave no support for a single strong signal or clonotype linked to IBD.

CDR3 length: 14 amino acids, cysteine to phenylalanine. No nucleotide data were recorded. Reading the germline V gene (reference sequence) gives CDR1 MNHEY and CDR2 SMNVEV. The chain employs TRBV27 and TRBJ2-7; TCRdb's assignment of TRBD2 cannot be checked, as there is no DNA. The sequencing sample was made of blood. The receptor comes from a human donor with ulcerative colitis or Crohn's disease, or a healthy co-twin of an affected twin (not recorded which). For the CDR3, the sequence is CASKWTSGSYEQYF.